This passage covers 13 T cell receptor beta chains from one sample sequenced in a study of T cells after yellow fever vaccination. TCRdb passed the 5' RACE reads through MiXCR, listing each CDR3 protein once. This sample has 600,000 to 750,000 distinct CDR3 sequences, with 9% to 15% found just once. This sample comprised PBMCs, obtained on the day of the yellow fever booster vaccination. These TCRs come from a man younger than 45 who received the YFV17D yellow fever vaccine.

This clonotype was picked up a small number of times. The chain links TRBV3-1 to TRBJ1-2; D gene unclear. Germline loops: CDR1 LGHDT, CDR2 YNNKEL (reference sequence). V was cut by 0 bases and J by 8 bases, with 10 bases left in between. The CDR3 is 13 amino acids. CDR3 loop: CASSQDGGRGYTF. The CDR3 DNA is TGTGCCAGCAGCCAAGATGGAGGACGGGGCTACACCTTC. The variable domain in full, with the rest retrieved from reference TRBV3-1 and TRBJ1-2, is DTAVSQTPKYLVTQMGNDKSIKCEQNLGHDTMYWYKQDSKKFLKIMFSYNNKELIINETVPNRFSPKSPDKAHLNLHINSLELGDSAVYFCASSQDGGRGYTFGSGTRLTVV.

This clonotype was detected a few times. This sequence joins TRBV5-4 and TRBJ2-3; 7 nucleotides align to TRBD2. CDR1 SGHNT and CDR2 YYREEE come from the germline V gene (reference sequence). V shed 2 bases and J 5 bases; nucleotides not matched to a gene: 2. The CDR3 runs to 13 residues. In nucleotides, the CDR3 is TGTGCCAGCAGCTTCTTAGCGGGAGATACGCAGTATTTT. Amino acids: CASSFLAGDTQYF.

This chain uses TRBV6-2 or TRBV6-3 with TRBJ2-3; D possibly corresponds to TRBD2 (5 bases). Germline V lookup: CDR1 MNHEY, CDR2 SVGEGT. Trimming shortened V by 5 bases and J by 1 base, and 16 bases separated the two germline ends. CDR3 length equals 16 residues. This chain's CDR3 is CASSPTLAPGTDTQYF. CDR3 coding DNA: TGTGCCAGCAGTCCGACCCTAGCACCCGGCACAGATACGCAGTATTTT.

This chain links TRBV9 with TRBJ2-5; 9 bases agree with TRBD1. This CDR3 contains 15 residues. Germline V CDR1 and CDR2: SGDLS, YYNGEE. Unmatched junction bases numbered 7, after V lost 3 bases and J lost 4 bases. Here the CDR3 DNA reads TGTGCCAGCAGCGGAAGACAGGGGGTTGGAGAGACCCAGTACTTC. Translation gives CASSGRQGVGETQYF.

This clonotype was detected only once. V usage is TRBV2 and J usage is TRBJ2-3; 12 bases align to TRBD1. Looked up from germline, CDR1 is SNHLY and CDR2 is FYNNEI. V dropped 8 bases and J dropped 3; count of bases not matched to a gene: 3. The CDR3 has 14 residues. The CDR3 region has the DNA TGTGCCAGCGGGGGACAGGGGGCGACAGATACGCAGTATTTT. It codes for CASGGQGATDTQYF.

The rearrangement uses TRBV20-1 and TRBJ2-2, with D maybe TRBD2 (5 bases). This CDR3 has 14 residues. Per the germline V gene, CDR1 is DFQATT and CDR2 is SNEGSKA (reference sequence). Trimming took off 1 base at V and 1 base at J, with 7 bases between the two ends. The CDR3 sequence: CSARVRENTGELFF. CDR3 nucleotide sequence: TGCAGTGCTAGAGTACGGGAGAACACCGGGGAGCTGTTTTTT.

This clonotype was observed a few times. The chain is built from TRBV14 and TRBJ2-2; the D is unclear. The length of the CDR3 is 14 residues. Trimming shortened V by 1 base and J by 3 bases, and 6 bases separated the two germline ends. Germline loops: CDR1 SGHDN, CDR2 FVKESK. CDR3 coding DNA: TGTGCCAGCAGCCAAGGGCTATACACCGGGGAGCTGTTTTTT. Its translation: CASSQGLYTGELFF.

This sequence joins TRBV9 and TRBJ2-5, with 8 bases that match TRBD2. The CDR3 contains 15 residues. Germline CDR1 and CDR2: SGDLS and YYNGEE. V was clipped by 2 bases and J by 1 base; unmatched bases: 4. This CDR3 reads CASSVLAGFQETQYF. The CDR3 coding sequence is TGTGCCAGCAGCGTGCTAGCGGGTTTCCAAGAGACCCAGTACTTC.

This sequence joins TRBV15 and TRBJ2-6, with D possibly TRBD1 on 6 matching bases. Germline CDR1 is LNHNV and CDR2 is YYDKDF (reference sequence). Trimming pared 7 bases from V and 7 bases from J, leaving 11 bases between. The CDR3 extends over 13 amino acids. The CDR3 sequence is CATTPGTANVLTF. In DNA form, the CDR3 reads TGTGCCACCACCCCCGGGACAGCCAACGTCCTGACTTTC.

The chain employs TRBV7-2 and TRBJ1-4; TRBD1 matches 8 bases. In germline, CDR1 is SGHTA, CDR2 FQGNSA. Trimming at V came to 1 base and at J to 8 bases, leaving 6 bases not matched to a gene. The CDR3 is made up of 15 amino acids. The CDR3 DNA reads TGTGCCAGCAGCTTAGGTGGGACAGGTACCGAAAAACTGTTTTTT. Translated, it gives CASSLGGTGTEKLFF.

The sample holds one count of this clonotype. Since a much larger clone is just one base distant, this may be a read error. The V gene is TRBV7-8, the J gene TRBJ2-4; 7 nucleotides line up with TRBD2. The germline V gene encodes CDR1 SGHVS and CDR2 FQNEAQ. V shed 3 bases and J 7 bases; nucleotides not matched to a gene: 15. CDR3 size: 17 residues. The CDR3 coding sequence is TGTGCCAGCAGCTTCGCCACTAGCGAGGCAGCTGGGAACATTCAGTACTTC. Residues: CASSFATSEAAGNIQYF.

This clonotype was observed a handful of times. The gene calls are TRBV6-1 and TRBJ1-5; 8 bases match TRBD1. The germline V gene has CDR1 MNHNS and CDR2 SASEGT. J gave up 0 bases and V 6 bases, and 4 bases lay outside the gene matches. The CDR3 loop spans 15 amino acids. DNA for the CDR3: TGTGCCAGCAGGGGCAGGGGGCTTAGCAATCAGCCCCAGCATTTT. Translation: CASRGRGLSNQPQHF.

The chain links TRBV6-2 or TRBV6-3 to TRBJ2-3; D tentatively reads TRBD1 or TRBD2 (6 bases each). With 7 bases removed from V and 1 base from J, the gap between germline ends came to 15 bases. The CDR3 loop spans 15 amino acids. CDR1 MNHEY and CDR2 SVGEGT come from the germline V gene. The CDR3 sequence is CASIDGGIGTDTQYF. CDR3 coding DNA: TGTGCCAGCATCGACGGGGGCATAGGCACAGATACGCAGTATTTT.